This is a list of T cell receptor beta chains from one sample in a study of identical twins. TCRdb re-called the 5' RACE reads through MiXCR, storing one row per CDR3 protein. The sample holds about 530,000 distinct CDR3 sequences, approximately 20% seen once. These data also featured in a second study, about yellow fever vaccine responses in identical twins.

Sequencing was carried out using CD4+ T cells sorted from blood. The receptors shown here come from a woman younger than 35 in good health. Each CDR3 is given without its conserved first and last residue. Only some rows state a clone size, as once, few, many or a class for expanded clones.

TRBJ2-1	few	TRBV15	ATSGRGDSYNEQF
TRBJ2-3	NA	TRBV10-3	ASHEEGRSGYTQY
TRBJ2-7	NA	TRBV3-1	ASSRTGYYEQY
TRBJ2-5	few	TRBV29-1	SVGGTSGQETQY
TRBJ2-3	NA	TRBV7-9	ASSSITTQGYTDTQY
TRBJ1-4	few	TRBV25-1	ASSSGGATNEKLF
TRBJ1-5	once	TRBV2	ASRRGDDSNQPQH
TRBJ2-5	few	TRBV28	ASSSQLVGGPSETQY
TRBJ2-1	NA	TRBV20-1	SARVISSYNEQF
TRBJ2-1	few	TRBV5-1	ASSFGTGVDEQF
TRBJ2-3	NA	TRBV9	ASSVAQGFLDTQY
TRBJ2-4	once	TRBV25-1	ASSEPGLAKNIQY
TRBJ2-5	NA	TRBV4-1	ASSQFVGVRETQY
TRBJ1-5	few	TRBV7-8	ASSRGRFSNQPQH
TRBJ2-5	NA	TRBV28	ASSSTGLIGETQY
TRBJ2-4	few	TRBV5-6	ASSFGEAKNIQY
TRBJ2-6	NA	TRBV25-1	ASPRGVPSGANVLT
TRBJ2-7	NA	TRBV10-3	AIRPSGHYEQY
TRBJ2-1	NA	TRBV5-1	ASSLVAAKISYNEQF
TRBJ2-1	NA	TRBV2	ASTPPLAGMGNEQF
TRBJ2-5	few	TRBV9	ASSVGLAGGEQETQY
TRBJ2-4	NA	TRBV7-2	ASSSTALNIQY
TRBJ2-2	few	TRBV18	ASSPRYTNTGELF
TRBJ2-2	NA	TRBV7-2	ASSFGSGMPGELF
TRBJ2-5	NA	TRBV11-1	ASSSPGLAFISQETQY
TRBJ2-3	few	TRBV20-1	SARVLKNTDTQY
TRBJ2-7	NA	TRBV3-1	ASSQGQGALFYEQY
TRBJ2-3	few	TRBV28	ASAPRLKDTQY
TRBJ2-1	NA	TRBV18	ASSQLAEVRDEQF
TRBJ2-1	NA	TRBV12-3/TRBV12-4	ASSFAGGPGEQF
TRBJ2-1	NA	TRBV6-1	ASSATSGSYNEQF
TRBJ1-1	NA	TRBV18	ASSPARGPEAF
TRBJ2-3	few	TRBV29-1	SVDGGRASDTQY
TRBJ2-3	NA	TRBV10-3	AISESEGRTDTQY
TRBJ2-7	few	TRBV28	ASRQTVRLFSYEQY
TRBJ2-1	many	TRBV3-1	ASSQDLGASLEF
TRBJ2-5	NA	TRBV4-1	ASSLLPIETQY